These 5 T cell receptor beta chains were all obtained from the same sample, sequenced in a study of T cell changes during pregnancy in multiple sclerosis. Sequenced by immunoSEQ multiplex PCR; TCRdb stores in-frame clones only, minus some. In the table there are 100,000 or so clones, about 93% of which are singletons. The sample was peripheral blood, taken after pregnancy. The receptor source for this set is a female donor with multiple sclerosis, enrolled in a pregnancy study.

This chain joins TRBV27 and TRBJ1-5; D possibly corresponds to TRBD1 (6 bases). Germline CDR1 is MNHEY and CDR2 is SMNVEV (reference sequence). Deletions cut 2 bases from V and 7 bases from J, with 12 bases between. The CDR3 consists of 14 residues. The CDR3 reads CASSLIGGQQPQHF. Written as DNA, the CDR3 is TGTGCCAGCAGTTTAATCGGGGGGCAACAGCCCCAGCATTTT.

This chain links TRBV4-2 with TRBJ2-7; TRBD2 agrees at 8 bases. The CDR3 length is 17 residues. Germline CDR1 LGHNA, CDR2 YNFKEQ. The ends lost 0 bases at V and 0 bases at J; junction bases unmatched: 7. In nucleotides, the CDR3 is TGTGCCAGCAGCCAAGAGGTTGCGGGACTAGTCTCCTACGAGCAGTACTTC. It translates to CASSQEVAGLVSYEQYF.

The J gene is TRBJ1-1, the V gene TRBV7-9, with TRBD1 identical over 8 bases. This CDR3 has 16 residues. V lost 5 bases, J lost 1 base, and 9 bases stayed unmatched. Germline V gene data show CDR1 as SEHNR and CDR2 as FQNEAQ (reference sequence). The CDR3 DNA reads TGTGCCAGCAGCCTGCGCGCTGGACAGGGGAACACTGAAGCTTTCTTT. Translation gives CASSLRAGQGNTEAFF.

On this clone itself: At one of its ends the junction is not consistent with the germline gene, which may arise from a read error. V gene TRBV2 combines with J gene TRBJ2-2, with D possibly matching TRBD1 (6 bases). The length of the CDR3 is 15 residues. Per the germline V gene, CDR1 is SNHLY and CDR2 is FYNNEI. This chain's CDR3 is CASSEGQGWTGELFF. The DNA of the CDR3 is TGTGCCAGCAGCGAAGGCCAGGGGTGGACCGGGGAGCTGTTTTTT.

The chain couples TRBV9 to TRBJ2-1, with a possible D match to TRBD1 (6 bases). V dropped 3 bases and J dropped 15 bases, with 16 bases sitting between them. CDR1 and CDR2 (germline): SGDLS, YYNGEE. The CDR3 contains 12 residues. CDR3 protein: CASSAPRQDRFF. The DNA for the CDR3 is TGTGCCAGCAGCGCCCCCAGACAGGATCGGTTCTTC.